This T cell receptor (beta chain) was found in a study of CD8+ T cells in alopecia areata. In regard to this clone: Its cognate antigen is unknown.

Treatment in this sample: oral pan-JAK inhibitor, 5-10 mg twice daily. Peripheral blood samples and lesional scalp punch biopsies were obtained from alopecia areata patients. General study findings and limits: Affected scalp, especially in alopecia totalis/universalis, had a higher clonality than normal scalp did. Whether baseline CD8+ expansion is linked to response remains uncertain, given a single nonresponder.

After isolation, RNA underwent reverse transcription to generate cDNA as the sequencing template. Profiling relied on immunoSEQ multiplex PCR, and the TCRdb table lists in-frame clones only, not all of them. The sample gives about 92,000 clones, 40% to 50% of which show up once; roughly 18% is in the top ten. Trimming stripped 3 bases from V and 0 bases from J, with 12 bases between. The CDR3 is made up of 17 amino acids. Germline CDR1 is MNHEY and CDR2 is SMNVEV (reference sequence). The receptor comes from a human donor with alopecia areata. The sequenced sample was CD8+ T cells sorted from blood, obtained at week 24, from a patient treated with tofacitinib. The chain is built from TRBV27 and TRBJ2-6; D is unclear. In DNA, the CDR3 is TGTGCCAGCAGTTTTTGGCAAGGGTTCTCTGGGGCCAACGTCCTGACTTTC. Translated, it gives CASSFWQGFSGANVLTF.